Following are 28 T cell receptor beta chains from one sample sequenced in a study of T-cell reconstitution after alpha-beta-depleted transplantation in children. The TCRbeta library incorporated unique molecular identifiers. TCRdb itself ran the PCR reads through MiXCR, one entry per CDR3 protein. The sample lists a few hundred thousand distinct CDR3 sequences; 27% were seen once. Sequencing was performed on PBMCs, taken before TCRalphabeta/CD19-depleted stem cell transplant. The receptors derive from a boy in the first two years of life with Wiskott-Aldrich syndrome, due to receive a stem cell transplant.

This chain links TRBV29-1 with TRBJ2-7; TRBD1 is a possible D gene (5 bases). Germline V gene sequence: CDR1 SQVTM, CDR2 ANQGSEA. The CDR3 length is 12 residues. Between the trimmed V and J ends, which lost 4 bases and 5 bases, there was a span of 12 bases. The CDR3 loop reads CSVGAGLNEQYF. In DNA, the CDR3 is TGCAGCGTTGGGGCAGGGCTAAACGAGCAGTACTTC.

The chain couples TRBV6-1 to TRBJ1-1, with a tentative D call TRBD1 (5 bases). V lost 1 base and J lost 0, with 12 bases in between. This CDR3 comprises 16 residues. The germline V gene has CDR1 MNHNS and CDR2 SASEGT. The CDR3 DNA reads TGTGCCAGCAGTGAAGGGACAAGGGCTCTGAACACTGAAGCTTTCTTT. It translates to CASSEGTRALNTEAFF.

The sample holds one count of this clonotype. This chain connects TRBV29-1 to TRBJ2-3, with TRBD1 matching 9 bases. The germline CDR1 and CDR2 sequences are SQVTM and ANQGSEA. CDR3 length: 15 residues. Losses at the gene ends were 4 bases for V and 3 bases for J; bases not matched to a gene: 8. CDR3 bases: TGCAGCGTTGTCGACAGGGGGAAGGTGACAGATACGCAGTATTTT. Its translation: CSVVDRGKVTDTQYF.

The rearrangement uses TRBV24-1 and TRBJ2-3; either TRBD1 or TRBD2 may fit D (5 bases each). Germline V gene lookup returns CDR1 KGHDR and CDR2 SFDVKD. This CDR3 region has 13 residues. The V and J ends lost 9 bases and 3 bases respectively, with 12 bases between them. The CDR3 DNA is TGTGCCACCCAGGGAGACCGGACAGATACGCAGTATTTT. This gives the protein CATQGDRTDTQYF.

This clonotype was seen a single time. The CDR3: CASSDPGLGRYEQYF. As DNA, the CDR3 is TGTGCCAGCAGTGATCCGGGTCTGGGGAGGTACGAGCAGTACTTC. V is TRBV25-1 and J is TRBJ2-7, with D possibly TRBD2 on 6 matching bases. Germline V lookup: CDR1 MGHDK, CDR2 SYGVNS. Between the trimmed V and J ends, which lost 3 bases and 4 bases, there was a span of 16 bases. The CDR3 contains 15 residues.

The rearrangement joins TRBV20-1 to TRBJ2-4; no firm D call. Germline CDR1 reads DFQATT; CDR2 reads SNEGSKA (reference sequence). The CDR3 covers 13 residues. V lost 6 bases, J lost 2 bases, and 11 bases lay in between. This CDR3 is CSAAHETKNIQYF. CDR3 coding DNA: TGCAGTGCCGCCCACGAAACCAAAAACATTCAGTACTTC.

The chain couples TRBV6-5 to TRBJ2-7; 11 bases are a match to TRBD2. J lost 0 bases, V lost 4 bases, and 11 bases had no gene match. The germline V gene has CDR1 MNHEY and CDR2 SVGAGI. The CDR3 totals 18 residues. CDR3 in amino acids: CASSLRLAGGPSSYEQYF. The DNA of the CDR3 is TGTGCCAGCAGTTTACGTCTAGCGGGAGGTCCGAGCTCCTACGAGCAGTACTTC.

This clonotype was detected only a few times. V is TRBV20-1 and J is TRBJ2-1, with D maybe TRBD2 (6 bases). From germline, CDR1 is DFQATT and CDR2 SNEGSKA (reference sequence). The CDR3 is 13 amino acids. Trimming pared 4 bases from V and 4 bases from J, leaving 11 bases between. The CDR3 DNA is TGCAGTGCTACCCGGGGGATGTACAATGAGCAGTTCTTC. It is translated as CSATRGMYNEQFF.

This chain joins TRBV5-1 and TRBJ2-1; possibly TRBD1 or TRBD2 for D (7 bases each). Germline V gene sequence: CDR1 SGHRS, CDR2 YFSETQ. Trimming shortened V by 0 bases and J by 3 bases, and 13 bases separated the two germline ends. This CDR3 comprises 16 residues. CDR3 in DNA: TGCGCCAGCAGCTTGGGGGGAGGGACAGACTACAATGAGCAGTTCTTC. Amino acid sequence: CASSLGGGTDYNEQFF.

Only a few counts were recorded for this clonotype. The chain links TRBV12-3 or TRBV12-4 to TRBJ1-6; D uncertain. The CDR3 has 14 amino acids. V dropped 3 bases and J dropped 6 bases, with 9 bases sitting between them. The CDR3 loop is CASSFGQINSPLHF. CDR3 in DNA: TGTGCCAGCAGTTTTGGGCAGATTAATTCACCCCTCCACTTT.

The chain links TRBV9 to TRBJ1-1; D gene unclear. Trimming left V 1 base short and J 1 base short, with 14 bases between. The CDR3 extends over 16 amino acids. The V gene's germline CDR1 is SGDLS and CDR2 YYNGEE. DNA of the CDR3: TGTGCCAGCAGCGTATTACCAGGTAGACGGAACACTGAAGCTTTCTTT. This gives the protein CASSVLPGRRNTEAFF.

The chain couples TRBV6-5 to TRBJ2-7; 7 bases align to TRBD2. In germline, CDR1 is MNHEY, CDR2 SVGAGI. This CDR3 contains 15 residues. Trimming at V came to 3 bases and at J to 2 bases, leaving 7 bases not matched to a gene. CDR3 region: CASSYDSSGTYEQYF. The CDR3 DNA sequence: TGTGCCAGCAGTTATGATTCTAGCGGTACCTACGAGCAGTACTTC.

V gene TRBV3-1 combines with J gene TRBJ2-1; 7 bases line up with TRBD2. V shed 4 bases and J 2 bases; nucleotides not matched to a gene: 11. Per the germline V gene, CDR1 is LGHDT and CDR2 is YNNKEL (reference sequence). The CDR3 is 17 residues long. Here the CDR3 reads CASSRGVQRGAYNEQFF. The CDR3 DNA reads TGTGCCAGCAGCCGAGGTGTTCAGCGGGGCGCCTACAATGAGCAGTTCTTC.

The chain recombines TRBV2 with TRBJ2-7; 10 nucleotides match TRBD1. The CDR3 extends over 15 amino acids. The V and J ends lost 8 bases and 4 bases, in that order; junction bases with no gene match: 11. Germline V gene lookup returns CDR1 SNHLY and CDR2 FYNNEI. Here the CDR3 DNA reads TGTGCCAGCGCCTTGGACAGGGGGTTCTCGTACGAGCAGTACTTC. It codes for CASALDRGFSYEQYF.

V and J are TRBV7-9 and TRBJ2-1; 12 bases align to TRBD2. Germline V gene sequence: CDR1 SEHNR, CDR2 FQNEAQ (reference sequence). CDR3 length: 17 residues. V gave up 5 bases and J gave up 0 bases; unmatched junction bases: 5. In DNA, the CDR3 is TGTGCCAGCAGCGGACTAGCGGGACAAAGCTCCTACAATGAGCAGTTCTTC. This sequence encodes CASSGLAGQSSYNEQFF.

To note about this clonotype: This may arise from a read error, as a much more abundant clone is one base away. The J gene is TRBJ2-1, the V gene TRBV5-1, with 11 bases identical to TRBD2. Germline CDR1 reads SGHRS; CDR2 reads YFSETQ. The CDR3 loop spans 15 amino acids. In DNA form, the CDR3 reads TGCGCCAGCAGCAGACTAGCGGGGACCTACGATGAGCAGTTCTTC. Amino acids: CASSRLAGTYDEQFF.

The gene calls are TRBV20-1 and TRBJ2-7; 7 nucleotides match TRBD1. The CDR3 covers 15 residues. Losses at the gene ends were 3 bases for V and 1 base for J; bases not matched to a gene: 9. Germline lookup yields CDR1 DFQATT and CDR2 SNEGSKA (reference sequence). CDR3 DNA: TGCAGTGCTAGGGAACAGGGGCCTCATTCCTACGAGCAGTACTTC. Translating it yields CSAREQGPHSYEQYF.

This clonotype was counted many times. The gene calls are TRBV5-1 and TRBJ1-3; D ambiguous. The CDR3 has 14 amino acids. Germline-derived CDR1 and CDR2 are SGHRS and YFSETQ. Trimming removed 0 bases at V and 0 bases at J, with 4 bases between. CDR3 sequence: CASSLDSSGNTIYF. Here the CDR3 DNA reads TGCGCCAGCAGCTTGGACAGCTCTGGAAACACCATATATTTT.

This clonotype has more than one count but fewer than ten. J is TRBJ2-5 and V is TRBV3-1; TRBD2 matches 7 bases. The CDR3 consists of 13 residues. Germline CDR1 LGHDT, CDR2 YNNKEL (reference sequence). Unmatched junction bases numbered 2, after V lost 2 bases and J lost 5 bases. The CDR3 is CASSQRGSETQYF. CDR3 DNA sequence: TGTGCCAGCAGCCAACGCGGGAGTGAGACCCAGTACTTC.

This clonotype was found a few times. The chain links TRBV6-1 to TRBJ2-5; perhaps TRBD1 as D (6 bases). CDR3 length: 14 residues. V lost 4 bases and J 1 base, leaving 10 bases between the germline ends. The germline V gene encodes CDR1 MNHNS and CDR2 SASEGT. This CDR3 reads CASSAYRVQETQYF. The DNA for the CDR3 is TGTGCCAGCAGTGCTTACAGGGTCCAAGAGACCCAGTACTTC.

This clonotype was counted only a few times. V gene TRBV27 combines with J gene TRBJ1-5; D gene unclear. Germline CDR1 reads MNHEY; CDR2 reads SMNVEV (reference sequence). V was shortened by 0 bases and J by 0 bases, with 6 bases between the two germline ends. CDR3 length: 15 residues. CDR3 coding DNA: TGTGCCAGCAGTTTATCGACTTATAGCAATCAGCCCCAGCATTTT. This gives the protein CASSLSTYSNQPQHF.

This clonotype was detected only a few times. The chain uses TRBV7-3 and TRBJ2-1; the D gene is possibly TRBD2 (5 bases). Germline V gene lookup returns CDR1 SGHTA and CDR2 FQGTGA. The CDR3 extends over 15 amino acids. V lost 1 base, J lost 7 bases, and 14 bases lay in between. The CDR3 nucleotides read TGTGCCAGCAGCTTAAAGGGCGGGTTTCAAAATGAGCAGTTCTTC. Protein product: CASSLKGGFQNEQFF. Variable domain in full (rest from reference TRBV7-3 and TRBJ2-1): GAGVSQTPSNKVTEKGKYVELRCDPISGHTALYWYRQSLGQGPEFLIYFQGTGAADDSGLPNDRFFAVRPEGSVSTLKIQRTERGDSAVYLCASSLKGGFQNEQFFGPGTRLTVL.

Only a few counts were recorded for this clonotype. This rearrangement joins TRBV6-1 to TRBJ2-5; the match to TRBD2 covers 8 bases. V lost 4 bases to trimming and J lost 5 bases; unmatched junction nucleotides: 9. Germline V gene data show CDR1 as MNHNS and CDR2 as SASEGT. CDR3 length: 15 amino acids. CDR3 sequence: CASSGSGGVWETQYF. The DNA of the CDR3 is TGTGCCAGCAGTGGCAGCGGGGGCGTTTGGGAGACCCAGTACTTC.

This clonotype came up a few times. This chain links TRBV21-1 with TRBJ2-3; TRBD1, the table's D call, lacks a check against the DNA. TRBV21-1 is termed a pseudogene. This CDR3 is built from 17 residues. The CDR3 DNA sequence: TGTGCCAGCAGCAAAGAACTCGACAGGAAAGGTACAGATACGCAGTATTTT. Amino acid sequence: CASSKELDRKGTDTQYF.

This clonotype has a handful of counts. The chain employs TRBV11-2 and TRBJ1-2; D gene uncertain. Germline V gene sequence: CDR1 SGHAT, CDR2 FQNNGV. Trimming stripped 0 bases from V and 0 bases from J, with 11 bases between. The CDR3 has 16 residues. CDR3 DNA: TGTGCCAGCAGCTTAGATTCTGGCAGTTCTAACTATGGCTACACCTTC. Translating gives CASSLDSGSSNYGYTF.

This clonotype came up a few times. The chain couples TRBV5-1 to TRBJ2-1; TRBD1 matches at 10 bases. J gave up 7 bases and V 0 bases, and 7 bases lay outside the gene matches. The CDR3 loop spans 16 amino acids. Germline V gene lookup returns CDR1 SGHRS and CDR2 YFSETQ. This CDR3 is CASSLVLGQGSNEQFF. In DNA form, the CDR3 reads TGCGCCAGCAGCTTGGTCCTGGGACAGGGGTCAAATGAGCAGTTCTTC.

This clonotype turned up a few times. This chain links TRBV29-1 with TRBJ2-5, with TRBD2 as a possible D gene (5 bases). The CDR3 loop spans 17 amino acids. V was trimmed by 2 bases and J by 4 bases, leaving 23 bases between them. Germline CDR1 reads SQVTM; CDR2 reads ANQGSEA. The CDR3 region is CSVERGSRPPQPETQYF. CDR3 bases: TGCAGCGTTGAACGGGGATCCCGGCCCCCCCAACCAGAGACCCAGTACTTC.

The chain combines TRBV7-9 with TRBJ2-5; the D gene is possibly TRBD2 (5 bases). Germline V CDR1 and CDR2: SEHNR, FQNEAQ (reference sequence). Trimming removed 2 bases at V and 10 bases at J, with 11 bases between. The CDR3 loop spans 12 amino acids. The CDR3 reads CASSLKLGDQYF. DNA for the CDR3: TGTGCCAGCAGCTTAAAGCTCGGGGACCAGTACTTC.